This paragraph covers one T cell receptor beta chain sequence. This clone was counted a single time. The antigen it binds to is not known. One end of the junction does not line up with germline, which may come from a read error. The donors were healthy, HIV-negative adults who had no recently reported acute infections or vaccinations. All donors were Caucasian adults living in Nashville, Tennessee, USA. Magnetic negative selection was used to enrich CD4+ T cells, after which naive cells were positively selected on CD45RA and the negative fraction became the memory subset. Blood was collected by leukapheresis, and PBMCs were isolated by Ficoll-Histopaque density gradient centrifugation and then cryopreserved in liquid nitrogen vapor phase. Analytical flow cytometry was used to check the purity and quantity of each magnetically sorted T cell population. From each sorted fraction, genomic DNA was isolated and quantified by UV absorbance on a Nanodrop 2000c.

The data were taken from a study of shared clonotypes between healthy human individuals (dated by TCRdb to the early 2020s). The study in broad terms: The cohort included a few men and a couple of women between 18 and 49 years of age. For each donor, CD4 naive and CD4 memory were each given three plates, CD8 naive was given two plates, and CD8 memory was given one plate. To estimate repertoire size and how much clonotypes are shared between individuals, the study performed deep sequencing of blood TCR repertoires from roughly five healthy adults. To increase sequencing depth and limit assay-specific biases, TCR repertoire library preparation and sequencing were carried out by different laboratories using diverse techniques. Leukapheresis yielded between about 0.85 and 10 billion PBMCs per donor. Results and caveats for the whole study, not just this receptor: Pairwise subsampling indicated that sequencing depth was expected to affect the degree of clonotype sharing among donors. Rarefaction of sorted-subset datasets indicated incomplete sequencing despite the large sequencing depth. Higher generation probabilities were observed for clonotypes shared by all four sorted-subset donors than for non-shared clonotypes. Only blood was sampled, and tissue TCR repertoires likely differ from those in blood. When a handful of donors were compared, the shared fraction of clonotypes was roughly 4.8% for naive CD4, roughly 3.3% for naive CD8, roughly 2.3% for memory CD4, and less than 0.45% for memory CD8. The genetic and exposure-history diversity represented was limited by the small number of donors. Naive subsets generally had larger estimated clonotype richness than memory subsets did.

TCR CDR3 regions were amplified from genomic DNA by multiplex PCR using the deep immunoSEQ assay. Genomic DNA extracted from each cell subset was distributed evenly over all wells of several immunoSEQ 96-well plates, and each plate served as one replicate. Each replicate PCR for sorted subsets received roughly 0.2 ug genomic DNA, equal to tens of thousands of T cell genomes. The purified libraries were quantified using a Qubit 3.0 fluorometer, sized with a Bioanalyzer 2100, and then quantified again using the KAPA Library Quantification kit. A separate single-read 150-cycle Illumina NextSeq 550 flow cell was used to sequence each immunoSEQ 96-well plate. In the authors' own workflow: Because the immunoSEQ output included only junctional sequences and no quality scores, the filtering could not be the same as the filtering used for full-length reads. Sequences were annotated with PyIR, a Python wrapper for IgBLAST v1.9, using IMGT germline references to assign V/J genes and CDR3. Any read was removed if the V/J assignment was weak (E-value above 1e-6), the CDR3 was missing, or the read contained stop codons, out-of-frame junctions, or ambiguous translated residues. V3J clonotypes were defined as sequences sharing the same inferred V gene, J gene, and CDR3 amino acid sequence. Percentage overlap between repertoires was computed as shared unique clonotypes divided by the size of the smaller repertoire. Three approaches were used to assess repertoire richness: RTK rarefaction, the Chao1 estimator, and Recon v2.1 estimates of unobserved clonotypes. OLGA was used to compute generation probabilities for all TCRbeta clonotypes that the gDNA method yielded from a handful of donors. Drawn from immuneACCESS, this table holds only the in-frame rearrangements with V and J called that TCRdb kept. Clones are partly lost; checked studies trace under half to an unresolved V gene and leave the rest unexplained. V and J calls and clone size follow that table, whereas D and trimming were derived from the DNA. Recorded for this sample are approximately 980,000 clones; over 60% of them occurred a single time. The top ten clonotypes cover roughly 1.5% of the sample.

CDR1 and CDR2 are read off the germline V gene as MNHNS and SASEGT. From its cysteine to its phenylalanine, the CDR3 spans 17 amino acids. The kept DNA is CDR3 alone, 51 bases in frame from the first base. Sample: memory CD4+ T cells sorted from blood. Reading the label with the study, this specimen's cell subset or site is: CD45RA-negative fraction. This sequence uses TRBV6-1 and TRBJ2-7; the junction holds 8 bases that match TRBD1. This receptor was obtained from a man younger than 35 in good health. The nucleotide sequence is given as TGTGCCATCAGTGAGTCTCAATTGGACAGGGAAACCTACGAGCAGTACTTC. It is translated as CAISESQLDRETYEQYF.